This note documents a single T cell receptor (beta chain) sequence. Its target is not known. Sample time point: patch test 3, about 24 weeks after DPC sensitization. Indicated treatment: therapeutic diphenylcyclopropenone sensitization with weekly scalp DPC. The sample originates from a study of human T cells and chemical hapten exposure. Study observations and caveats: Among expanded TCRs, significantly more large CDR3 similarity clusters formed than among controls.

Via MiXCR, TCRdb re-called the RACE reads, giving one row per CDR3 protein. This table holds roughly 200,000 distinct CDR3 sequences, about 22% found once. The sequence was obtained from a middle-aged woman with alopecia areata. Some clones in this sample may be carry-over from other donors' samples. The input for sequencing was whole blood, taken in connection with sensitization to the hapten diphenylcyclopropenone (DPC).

Written as DNA, the CDR3 is TGTGCCAGCAGCTTAGAGCAGTTCCCAGATACGCAGTATTTT. Amino acids: CASSLEQFPDTQYF. The genes are TRBV11-2 and TRBJ2-3; D not resolved. V lost 0 bases to trimming and J lost 4 bases, with 8 bases between them. The CDR3 contains 14 residues. Germline V gives CDR1 SGHAT, CDR2 FQNNGV.